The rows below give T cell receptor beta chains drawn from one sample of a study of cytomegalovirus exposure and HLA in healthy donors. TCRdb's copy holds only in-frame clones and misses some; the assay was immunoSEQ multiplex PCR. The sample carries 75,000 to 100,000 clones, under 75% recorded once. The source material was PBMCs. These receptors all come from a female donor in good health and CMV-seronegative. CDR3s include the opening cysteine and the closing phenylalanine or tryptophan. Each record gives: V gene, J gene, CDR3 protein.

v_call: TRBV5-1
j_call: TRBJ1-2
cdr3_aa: CASSLARDRGRFGYTF

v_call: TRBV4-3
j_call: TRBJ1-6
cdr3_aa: CASSQDLPRRSSYNSPLHF

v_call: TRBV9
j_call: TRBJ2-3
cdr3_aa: CASSVGRYTDTQYF

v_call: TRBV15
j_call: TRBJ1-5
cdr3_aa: CATSSRPDSGQPQHF

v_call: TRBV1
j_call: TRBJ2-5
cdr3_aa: CTPLSQETQYF

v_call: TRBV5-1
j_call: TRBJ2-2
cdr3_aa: CASRVGRNVNTGELFF

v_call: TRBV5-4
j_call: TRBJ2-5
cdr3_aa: CASSPQGRETQYF

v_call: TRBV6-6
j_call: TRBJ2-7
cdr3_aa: CASSYPGTQTYEQYF

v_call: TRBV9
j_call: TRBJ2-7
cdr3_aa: CASSVVDDSYEQYF

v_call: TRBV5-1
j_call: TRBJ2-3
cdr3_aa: CASSPGTVDTQYF

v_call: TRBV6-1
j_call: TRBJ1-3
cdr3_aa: CASRGGVGNTIYF

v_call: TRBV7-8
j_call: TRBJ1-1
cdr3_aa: CASSRDRAVTEAFF

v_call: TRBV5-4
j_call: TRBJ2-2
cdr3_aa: CASRLDRDTGELFF

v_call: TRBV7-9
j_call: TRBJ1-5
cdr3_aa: CASSETGNQPQHF

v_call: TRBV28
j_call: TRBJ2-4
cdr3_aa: CASSLYRTSGGTKNIQYF

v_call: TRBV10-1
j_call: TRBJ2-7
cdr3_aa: CASSRDRANEQYF

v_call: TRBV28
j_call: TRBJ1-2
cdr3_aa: CASSLPQGYGYTF

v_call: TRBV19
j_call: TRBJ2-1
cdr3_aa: CASSIEGASLGYNEQFF

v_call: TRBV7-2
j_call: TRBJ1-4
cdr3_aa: CASSFDRGDEKLFF

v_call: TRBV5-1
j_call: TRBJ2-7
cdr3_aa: CASSTGGEQYF

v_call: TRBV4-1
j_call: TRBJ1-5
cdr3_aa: CASSQEGYQPQHF

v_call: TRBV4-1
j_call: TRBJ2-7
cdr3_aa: CASSPTRTSNEQYF

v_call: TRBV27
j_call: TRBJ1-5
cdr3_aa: CASSLKGWSNQPQHF

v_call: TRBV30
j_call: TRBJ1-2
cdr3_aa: CAWSVSGRVYGYAF

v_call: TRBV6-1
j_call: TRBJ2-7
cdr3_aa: CASSYPGQSYEQYF

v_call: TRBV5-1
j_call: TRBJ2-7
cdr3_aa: CASSSGLGVSF

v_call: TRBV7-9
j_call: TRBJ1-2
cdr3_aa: CASSREGARGYTF

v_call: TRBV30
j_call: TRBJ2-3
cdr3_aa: CAWSQGGTDTQYF

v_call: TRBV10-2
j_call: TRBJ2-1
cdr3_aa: CASCGTSGINEQFF

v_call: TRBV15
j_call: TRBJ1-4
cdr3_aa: CATSRDLWQGEEKLFF

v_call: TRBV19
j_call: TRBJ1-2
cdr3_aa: CASSTNSRDRESGYTF

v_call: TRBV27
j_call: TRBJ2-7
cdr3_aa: CASSYWTSGKEKQYF

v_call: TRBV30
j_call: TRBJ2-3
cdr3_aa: CAWSVRLLSTDTQYF

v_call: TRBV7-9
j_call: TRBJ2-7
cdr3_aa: CASSSLGAGGLSSYEQYF

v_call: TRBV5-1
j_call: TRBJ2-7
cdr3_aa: CASSSGPGTSGRADEQYF

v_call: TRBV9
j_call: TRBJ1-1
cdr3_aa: CASSVVGAEGLDTEAFF

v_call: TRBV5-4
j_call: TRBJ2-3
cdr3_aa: CASSTRHADTQYF

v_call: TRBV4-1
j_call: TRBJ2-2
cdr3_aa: CASSQEGDRYPTGELFF

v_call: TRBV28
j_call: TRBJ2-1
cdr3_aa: CASSLASPREGVDEQFF

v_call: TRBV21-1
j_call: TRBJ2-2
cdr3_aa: CASSKGGEAGELFF

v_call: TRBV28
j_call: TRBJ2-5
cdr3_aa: CASSGGAETQYF

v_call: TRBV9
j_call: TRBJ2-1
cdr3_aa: CASGLADEQFF

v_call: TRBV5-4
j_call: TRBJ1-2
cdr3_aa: CASSLNQAGGYTF

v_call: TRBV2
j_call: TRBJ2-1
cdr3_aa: CASERLHSGSYNEQFF

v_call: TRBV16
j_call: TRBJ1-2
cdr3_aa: CASSLPGRGGYTF

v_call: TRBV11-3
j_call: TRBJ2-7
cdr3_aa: CASSPPVGGSLYEQYF

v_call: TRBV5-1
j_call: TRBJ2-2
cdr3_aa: CASSTTTGTNTGELFF

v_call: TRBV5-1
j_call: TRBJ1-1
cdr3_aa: CASSFFRGAAQTEAFF

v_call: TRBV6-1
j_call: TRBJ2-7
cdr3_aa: CASTPGLAGSYEQYF

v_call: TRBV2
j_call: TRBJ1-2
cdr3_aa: CASSADSVNYGYTF

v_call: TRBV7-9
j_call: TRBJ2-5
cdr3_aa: CASSSIPGLVGETQYF

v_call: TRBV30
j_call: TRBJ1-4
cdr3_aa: CAWSVRNEKLFF

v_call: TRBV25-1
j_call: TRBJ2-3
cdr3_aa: CASSDGQKTDTQYF

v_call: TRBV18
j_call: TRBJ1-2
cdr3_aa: CASSLTPREFHGYTF

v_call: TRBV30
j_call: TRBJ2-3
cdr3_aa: CAWNGGAADTQYF

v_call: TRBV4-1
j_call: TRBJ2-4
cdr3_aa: CASTTVGQGAHIQYF

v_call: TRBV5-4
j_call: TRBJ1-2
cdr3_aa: CASSFQGADGYTF

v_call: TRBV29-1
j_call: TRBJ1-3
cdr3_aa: CSVEDSSSSGNTIYF